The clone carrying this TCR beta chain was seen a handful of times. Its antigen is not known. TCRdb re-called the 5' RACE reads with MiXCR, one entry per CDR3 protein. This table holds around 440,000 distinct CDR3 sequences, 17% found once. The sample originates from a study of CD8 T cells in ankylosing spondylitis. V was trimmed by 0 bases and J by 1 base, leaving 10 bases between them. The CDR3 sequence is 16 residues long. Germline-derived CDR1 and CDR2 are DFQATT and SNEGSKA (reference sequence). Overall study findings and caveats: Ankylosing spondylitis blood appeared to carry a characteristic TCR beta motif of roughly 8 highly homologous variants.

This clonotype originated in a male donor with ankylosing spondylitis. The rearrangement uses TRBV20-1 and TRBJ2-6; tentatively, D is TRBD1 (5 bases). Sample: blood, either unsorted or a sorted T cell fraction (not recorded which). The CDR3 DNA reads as TGCAGTGCTAGAGATACAGGCCTTTCTGGGGCCAACGTCCTGACTTTC. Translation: CSARDTGLSGANVLTF.